The rows below give T cell receptor beta chains drawn from one sample of a study of T cell responses to AZD1222 COVID-19 vaccine. Measured with immunoSEQ multiplex PCR; TCRdb has only the in-frame clones, and not every one. The sample contains tens of thousands of clones, 89% of which appear only once. The starting material was peripheral blood, obtained 28 days after the second AZD1222 dose. Receptors originate from an adult who received the AZD1222 COVID-19 vaccine. Both conserved end residues are part of each CDR3. The order of the fields is clone size, V gene, D gene, J gene, CDR3 protein, CDR3 DNA. The D gene is left open where the match is weak. Not every row has a clone size; where given, it reads once, few, many or a size class.

clone size: -; V gene: TRBV4-2; D gene: -; J gene: TRBJ2-7; CDR3 protein: CASSQDQAGGTYEQYF; CDR3 DNA: TGTGCCAGCAGCCAAGATCAGGCAGGGGGGACCTACGAGCAGTACTTC
clone size: -; V gene: TRBV9; D gene: TRBD2; J gene: TRBJ2-3; CDR3 protein: CASSSPGLAGGSSTDTQYF; CDR3 DNA: TGTGCCAGCAGCTCCCCGGGACTAGCGGGGGGGTCTAGCACAGATACGCAGTATTTT
clone size: -; V gene: TRBV9; D gene: TRBD1; J gene: TRBJ1-2; CDR3 protein: CASSNRGNYGYTF; CDR3 DNA: TGTGCCAGCAGCAACAGGGGTAACTATGGCTACACCTTC
clone size: -; V gene: TRBV6-5; D gene: TRBD2; J gene: TRBJ2-5; CDR3 protein: CASAPRGGGQETQYF; CDR3 DNA: TGTGCCAGCGCCCCCCGGGGCGGGGGCCAAGAGACCCAGTACTTC
clone size: -; V gene: TRBV11-3; D gene: -; J gene: TRBJ2-1; CDR3 protein: CASSLVSYNEQFF; CDR3 DNA: TGTGCCAGCAGCTTAGTCTCCTACAATGAGCAGTTCTTC
clone size: -; V gene: TRBV11-3; D gene: -; J gene: TRBJ1-1; CDR3 protein: CASSWRGNTEAFF; CDR3 DNA: TGTGCCAGCAGCTGGCGAGGGAACACTGAAGCTTTCTTT
clone size: -; V gene: TRBV7-2; D gene: -; J gene: TRBJ1-2; CDR3 protein: CASSPGGLKYGYTF; CDR3 DNA: TGTGCCAGCAGCCCCGGGGGACTGAAGTATGGCTACACCTTC
clone size: -; V gene: TRBV7-3; D gene: -; J gene: TRBJ1-6; CDR3 protein: CASSLAGRSDNSPLHF; CDR3 DNA: TGTGCCAGCAGCTTAGCAGGGCGGTCGGATAATTCACCCCTCCACTTT
clone size: -; V gene: TRBV19; D gene: -; J gene: TRBJ2-2; CDR3 protein: CASSSQTPGWGELFF; CDR3 DNA: TGTGCCAGTAGTAGCCAGACCCCCGGGTGGGGGGAGCTGTTTTTT
clone size: -; V gene: TRBV7-6; D gene: TRBD1; J gene: TRBJ2-1; CDR3 protein: CASSFGTVNEQFF; CDR3 DNA: TGTGCCAGCAGCTTCGGGACAGTCAATGAGCAGTTCTTC
clone size: -; V gene: TRBV7-2; D gene: TRBD1; J gene: TRBJ2-3; CDR3 protein: CASSRDRGTDTQYF; CDR3 DNA: TGTGCCAGCAGCCGGGACAGGGGCACAGATACGCAGTATTTT
clone size: -; V gene: TRBV29-1; D gene: TRBD1; J gene: TRBJ2-7; CDR3 protein: CSVEERLGTGGTYEQYF; CDR3 DNA: TGCAGCGTTGAAGAGCGCCTAGGGACAGGGGGTACCTACGAGCAGTACTTC
clone size: -; V gene: TRBV7-3; D gene: TRBD2; J gene: TRBJ2-3; CDR3 protein: CASSLTASGATDTQYF; CDR3 DNA: TGTGCCAGCAGCTTAACGGCTAGCGGGGCCACAGATACGCAGTATTTT
clone size: -; V gene: TRBV29-1; D gene: TRBD1; J gene: TRBJ1-2; CDR3 protein: CSVDRQGSNYGYTF; CDR3 DNA: TGCAGCGTAGACCGACAGGGTTCTAACTATGGCTACACCTTC
clone size: -; V gene: TRBV30; D gene: -; J gene: TRBJ2-5; CDR3 protein: CAWKVRAKETQYF; CDR3 DNA: TGTGCCTGGAAGGTCAGGGCTAAAGAGACCCAGTACTTC
clone size: once; V gene: TRBV29-1; D gene: -; J gene: TRBJ1-1; CDR3 protein: CSVNAGTEEAFF; CDR3 DNA: TGCAGCGTGAACGCGGGCACGGAGGAAGCTTTCTTT
clone size: once; V gene: TRBV19; D gene: -; J gene: TRBJ1-3; CDR3 protein: CASSLQPGAGNTIYF; CDR3 DNA: TGTGCCAGTAGCCTTCAACCAGGGGCTGGAAACACCATATATTTT
clone size: -; V gene: TRBV6-5; D gene: -; J gene: TRBJ2-7; CDR3 protein: CASIERSSYEQYF; CDR3 DNA: TGTGCCAGCATCGAACGGAGCTCCTACGAGCAGTACTTC
clone size: -; V gene: TRBV5-1; D gene: TRBD2; J gene: TRBJ2-3; CDR3 protein: CASSLQLAGGDTQYF; CDR3 DNA: TGCGCCAGCAGCTTGCAGCTAGCGGGAGGAGATACGCAGTATTTT
clone size: -; V gene: TRBV5-8; D gene: -; J gene: TRBJ1-3; CDR3 protein: CASRLRGGIAGNTIYF; CDR3 DNA: TGTGCCAGCAGGCTGCGAGGGGGAATCGCCGGAAACACCATATATTTT
clone size: -; V gene: TRBV10-3; D gene: -; J gene: TRBJ1-6; CDR3 protein: CAINQGLNSPLHF; CDR3 DNA: TGTGCCATCAACCAGGGACTTAATTCACCCCTCCACTTT
clone size: -; V gene: TRBV2; D gene: -; J gene: TRBJ2-4; CDR3 protein: CASSERYLAKNIQYF; CDR3 DNA: TGTGCCAGCAGTGAACGGTACCTAGCCAAAAACATTCAGTACTTC
clone size: -; V gene: TRBV30; D gene: -; J gene: TRBJ1-5; CDR3 protein: CAWSSPVTAQHF; CDR3 DNA: TGTGCCTGGAGTAGCCCCGTCACAGCCCAGCATTTT
clone size: -; V gene: TRBV20-1; D gene: -; J gene: TRBJ2-1; CDR3 protein: CSASESARYEQFF; CDR3 DNA: TGCAGTGCTAGTGAATCCGCGCGTTATGAGCAGTTCTTC
clone size: -; V gene: TRBV4-2; D gene: -; J gene: TRBJ1-5; CDR3 protein: CASSQEGAPEQPQHF; CDR3 DNA: TGTGCCAGCAGCCAAGAGGGGGCGCCGGAACAGCCCCAGCATTTT
clone size: -; V gene: TRBV30; D gene: -; J gene: TRBJ1-1; CDR3 protein: CAWSPDGRNTEAFF; CDR3 DNA: TGTGCCTGGAGCCCGGACGGAAGAAACACTGAAGCTTTCTTT
clone size: -; V gene: TRBV19; D gene: -; J gene: TRBJ1-1; CDR3 protein: CASTGGEAFF; CDR3 DNA: TGTGCCAGTACCGGGGGTGAAGCTTTCTTT
clone size: once; V gene: TRBV7-6; D gene: -; J gene: TRBJ2-1; CDR3 protein: CASSLTTLKGNEQFF; CDR3 DNA: TGTGCCAGCAGCCTTACTACCCTAAAGGGCAATGAGCAGTTCTTC
clone size: -; V gene: TRBV2; D gene: -; J gene: TRBJ2-3; CDR3 protein: CASTYGPPSTDTQYF; CDR3 DNA: TGTGCCAGCACCTACGGACCACCTAGCACAGATACGCAGTATTTT
clone size: -; V gene: TRBV19; D gene: TRBD1; J gene: TRBJ1-2; CDR3 protein: CASSDAGGSNYGYTF; CDR3 DNA: TGTGCCAGTAGTGACGCAGGGGGTTCTAACTATGGCTACACCTTC
clone size: -; V gene: TRBV14; D gene: TRBD1; J gene: TRBJ2-2; CDR3 protein: CASSQNRGAVTGELFF; CDR3 DNA: TGTGCCAGCAGCCAAAACAGGGGAGCGGTGACCGGGGAGCTGTTTTTT
clone size: -; V gene: TRBV5-1; D gene: TRBD2; J gene: TRBJ2-2; CDR3 protein: CASRLAGNTGELFF; CDR3 DNA: TGCGCCAGCCGACTAGCGGGGAACACCGGGGAGCTGTTTTTT
clone size: -; V gene: TRBV27; D gene: TRBD2; J gene: TRBJ2-2; CDR3 protein: CASSLYGGVTGELFF; CDR3 DNA: TGTGCCAGCAGTTTGTACGGGGGGGTCACCGGGGAGCTGTTTTTT
clone size: -; V gene: TRBV6-5; D gene: TRBD1; J gene: TRBJ1-3; CDR3 protein: CASSTWTGTGNTIYF; CDR3 DNA: TGTGCCAGCAGTACCTGGACAGGGACTGGAAACACCATATATTTT
clone size: -; V gene: TRBV19; D gene: TRBD1; J gene: TRBJ2-1; CDR3 protein: CASRKVTGRAYNEQFF; CDR3 DNA: TGTGCCAGTAGGAAAGTGACAGGGCGGGCCTACAATGAGCAGTTCTTC
clone size: -; V gene: TRBV7-2; D gene: -; J gene: TRBJ1-6; CDR3 protein: CASSQGLLGGSYNSPLHF; CDR3 DNA: TGTGCCAGCAGCCAGGGACTCCTCGGAGGCTCCTATAATTCACCCCTCCACTTT
clone size: -; V gene: TRBV10-3; D gene: -; J gene: TRBJ1-3; CDR3 protein: CAISDLYTIYF; CDR3 DNA: TGTGCCATCAGCGATCTCTACACCATATATTTT
clone size: -; V gene: TRBV6-5; D gene: -; J gene: TRBJ2-1; CDR3 protein: CASSPKGNEQFF; CDR3 DNA: TGTGCCAGCAGTCCTAAAGGCAATGAGCAGTTCTTC
clone size: -; V gene: TRBV11-3; D gene: -; J gene: TRBJ2-1; CDR3 protein: CASSLRRGLFLEQFF; CDR3 DNA: TGTGCCAGCAGCTTGCGCAGGGGACTATTTCTTGAGCAGTTCTTC
clone size: -; V gene: TRBV5-1; D gene: -; J gene: TRBJ1-1; CDR3 protein: CASTSGTRGTEAFF; CDR3 DNA: TGCGCCAGCACCTCCGGGACACGAGGCACTGAAGCTTTCTTT
clone size: -; V gene: TRBV30; D gene: -; J gene: TRBJ1-4; CDR3 protein: CAWRQPGLRNEKLFF; CDR3 DNA: TGTGCCTGGAGACAGCCGGGACTTCGTAATGAAAAACTGTTTTTT
clone size: -; V gene: TRBV2; D gene: TRBD2; J gene: TRBJ2-1; CDR3 protein: CASSRRLADYNEQFF; CDR3 DNA: TGTGCCAGCAGTCGAAGACTAGCGGATTACAATGAGCAGTTCTTC
clone size: -; V gene: TRBV28; D gene: TRBD1; J gene: TRBJ1-4; CDR3 protein: CASSGAGTGDEKLFF; CDR3 DNA: TGTGCCAGCAGTGGGGCCGGGACAGGGGATGAAAAACTGTTTTTT
clone size: -; V gene: TRBV5-1; D gene: -; J gene: TRBJ1-1; CDR3 protein: CASSLALLSGVRNTEAFF; CDR3 DNA: TGCGCCAGCAGCTTGGCCCTACTCTCAGGGGTTCGGAACACTGAAGCTTTCTTT
clone size: -; V gene: TRBV3-1/TRBV3-2; D gene: TRBD2; J gene: TRBJ2-1; CDR3 protein: CASSQGGTSQLGGNEQFF; CDR3 DNA: TGTGCCAGCAGCCAAGGGGGGACTAGCCAACTTGGGGGCAATGAGCAGTTCTTC
clone size: -; V gene: TRBV28; D gene: TRBD1; J gene: TRBJ2-7; CDR3 protein: CASREITGTGLFEQYF; CDR3 DNA: TGTGCCAGCAGAGAAATCACCGGGACAGGGCTTTTCGAGCAGTACTTC
clone size: -; V gene: TRBV6-5; D gene: TRBD2; J gene: TRBJ2-6; CDR3 protein: CASLRGGGGANVLTF; CDR3 DNA: TGTGCCAGCCTTCGGGGGGGTGGTGGGGCCAACGTCCTGACTTTC
clone size: -; V gene: TRBV7-8; D gene: TRBD1; J gene: TRBJ1-2; CDR3 protein: CASSIRTGGTGYTF; CDR3 DNA: TGTGCCAGCAGCATACGGACAGGGGGGACTGGCTACACCTTC